Sequencing of this T cell receptor (beta chain) was carried out in a study of blood T cell repertoires in COVID-19. Study as a whole: Collection of acute and convalescent COVID-19 samples took place in the United States, Italy and Spain. Sample material is recorded as cDNA or gDNA derived from T cells, B-cell-depleted T cells, or PBMCs.

The CDR3 runs 12 residues. The germline gives CDR1 WNHNN, CDR2 SYGVQD (reference sequence). Trimming cost V 5 bases and J 5 bases, with 9 bases left between them. As handled by the study authors: Estimation of nucleated cell counts was performed using reference gene primer amplification. Profiled with immunoSEQ multiplex PCR; TCRdb holds only in-frame clones, not every one. The V and J calls and clone size are taken from that table; D and trimming were inferred from the DNA. The sample gives about 94,000 clones, 80% to 85% of which show up once; around 6.5% is in the top ten. The gene calls are TRBV10-1 and TRBJ2-5; D remains unclear. This sequence originates from a man aged 55 to 70 with acute or convalescent COVID-19. The source material was peripheral blood. In DNA, the CDR3 is TGCGCCAGCAGTCCAGGCCGGGAGACCCAGTACTTC. Residues: CASSPGRETQYF.